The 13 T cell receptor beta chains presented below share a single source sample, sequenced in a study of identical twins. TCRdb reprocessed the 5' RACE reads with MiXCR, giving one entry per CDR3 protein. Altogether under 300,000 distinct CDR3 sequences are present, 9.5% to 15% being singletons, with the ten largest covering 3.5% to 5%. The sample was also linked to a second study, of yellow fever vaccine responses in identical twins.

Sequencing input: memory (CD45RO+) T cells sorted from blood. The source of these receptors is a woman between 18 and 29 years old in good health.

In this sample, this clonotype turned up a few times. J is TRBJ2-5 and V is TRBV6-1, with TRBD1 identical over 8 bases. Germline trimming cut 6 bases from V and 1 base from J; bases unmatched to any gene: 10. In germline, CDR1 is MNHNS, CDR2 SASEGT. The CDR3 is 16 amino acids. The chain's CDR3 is CASSGLRGRVQETQYF. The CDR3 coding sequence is TGTGCCAGCAGCGGACTCAGGGGGCGCGTCCAAGAGACCCAGTACTTC.

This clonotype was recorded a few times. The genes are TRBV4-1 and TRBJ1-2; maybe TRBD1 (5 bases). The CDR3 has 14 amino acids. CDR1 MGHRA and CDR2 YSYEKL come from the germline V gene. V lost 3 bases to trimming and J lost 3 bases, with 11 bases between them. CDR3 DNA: TGCGCCAGCAGCCACTCCGGGGGGGACTATGGCTACACCTTC. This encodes CASSHSGGDYGYTF.

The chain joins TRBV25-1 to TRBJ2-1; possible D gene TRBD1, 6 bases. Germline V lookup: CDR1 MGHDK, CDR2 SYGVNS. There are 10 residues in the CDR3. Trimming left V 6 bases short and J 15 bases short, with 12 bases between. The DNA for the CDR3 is TGTGCCAGCAGCAGGGGTGGTGTGTTCTTC. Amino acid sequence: CASSRGGVFF.

This CDR3 reads CASMLAGRENIQYF. CDR3 sequence (DNA): TGTGCCAGCATGCTAGCGGGAAGGGAAAACATTCAGTACTTC. V and J are TRBV12-3 or TRBV12-4 and TRBJ2-4; 9 nucleotides agree with TRBD2. CDR3 length equals 14 residues. V lost 7 bases to trimming and J lost 5 bases; unmatched junction nucleotides: 6.

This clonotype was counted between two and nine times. In nucleotides, the CDR3 is TGTGCCAGCAGCTTGGAACAGGGGTTAAGTTCACCCCTCCACTTT. Its translation: CASSLEQGLSSPLHF. This rearrangement joins TRBV5-5 to TRBJ1-6; TRBD1 matches 7 bases. This CDR3 is built from 15 residues. Germline CDR1 and CDR2: SGHKS and YYEKEE (reference sequence). J gave up 9 bases and V 0 bases, and 6 bases lay outside the gene matches.

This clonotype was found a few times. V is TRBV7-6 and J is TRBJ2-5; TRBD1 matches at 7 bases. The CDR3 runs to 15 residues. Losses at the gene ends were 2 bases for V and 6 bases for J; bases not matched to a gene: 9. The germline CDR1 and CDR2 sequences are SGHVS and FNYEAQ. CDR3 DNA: TGTGCCAGCAGCTTATTCGGACAGGATCTAAAGACCCAGTACTTC. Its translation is CASSLFGQDLKTQYF.

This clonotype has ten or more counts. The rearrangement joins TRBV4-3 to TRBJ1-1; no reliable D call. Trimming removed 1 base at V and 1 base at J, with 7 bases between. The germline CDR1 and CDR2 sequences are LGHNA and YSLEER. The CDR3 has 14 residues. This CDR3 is CASSQGKGNTEAFF. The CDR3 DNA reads TGCGCCAGCAGCCAAGGGAAGGGGAACACTGAAGCTTTCTTT.

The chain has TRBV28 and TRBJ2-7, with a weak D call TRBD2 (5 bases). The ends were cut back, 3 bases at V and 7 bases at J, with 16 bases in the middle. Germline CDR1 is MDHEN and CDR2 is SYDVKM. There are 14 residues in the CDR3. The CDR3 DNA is TGTGCCAGCAGTTTTTCCAGCGGCCGAGGGGAGCAGTACTTC. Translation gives CASSFSSGRGEQYF.

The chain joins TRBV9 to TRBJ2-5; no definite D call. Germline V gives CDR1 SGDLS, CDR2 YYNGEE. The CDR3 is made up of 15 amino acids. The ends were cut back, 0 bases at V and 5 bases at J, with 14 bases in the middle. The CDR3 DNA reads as TGTGCCAGCAGCGTAGTGGGTTGGGTGGGTGAGACCCAGTACTTC. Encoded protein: CASSVVGWVGETQYF.

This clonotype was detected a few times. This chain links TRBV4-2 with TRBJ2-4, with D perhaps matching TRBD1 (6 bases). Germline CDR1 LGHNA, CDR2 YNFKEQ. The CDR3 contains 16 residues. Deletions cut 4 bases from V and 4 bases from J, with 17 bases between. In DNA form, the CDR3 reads TGTGCCAGCAGCCCCCCGACAGGAGACCTTAAAAACATTCAGTACTTC. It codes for CASSPPTGDLKNIQYF.

CDR3 sequence reads: CASSFGGAFNEQFF. The CDR3 coding sequence is TGTGCCAGCAGCTTCGGGGGGGCCTTTAATGAGCAGTTCTTC. The chain joins TRBV5-4 to TRBJ2-1; 8 nucleotides match TRBD2. J gave up 7 bases and V 2 bases, and 5 bases lay outside the gene matches. The CDR3 loop spans 14 amino acids. The germline V gene encodes CDR1 SGHNT and CDR2 YYREEE (reference sequence).

In nucleotides, the CDR3 is TGTGCCAGCAGCCAATCCGGGACAGATAATCAGCCCCAGCATTTT. It specifies CASSQSGTDNQPQHF. The gene calls are TRBV9 and TRBJ1-5; TRBD1 aligns across 7 bases. This CDR3 spans 15 amino acids. The junction had 8 bases not matched to a gene; V was cut back by 4 bases and J by 4 bases. The germline gives CDR1 SGDLS, CDR2 YYNGEE. The whole variable domain, remainder taken from reference TRBV9 and TRBJ1-5, is DSGVTQTPKHLITATGQRVTLRCSPRSGDLSVYWYQQSLDQGLQFLIQYYNGEERAKGNILERFSAQQFPDLHSELNLSSLELGDSALYFCASSQSGTDNQPQHFGDGTRLSIL.

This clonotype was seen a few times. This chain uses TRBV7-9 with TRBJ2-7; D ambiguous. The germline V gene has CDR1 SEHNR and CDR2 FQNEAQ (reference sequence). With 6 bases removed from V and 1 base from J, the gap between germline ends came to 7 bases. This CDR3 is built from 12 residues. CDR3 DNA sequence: TGTGCCAGCAGGCCCGATTCCTACGAGCAGTACTTC. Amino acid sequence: CASRPDSYEQYF.